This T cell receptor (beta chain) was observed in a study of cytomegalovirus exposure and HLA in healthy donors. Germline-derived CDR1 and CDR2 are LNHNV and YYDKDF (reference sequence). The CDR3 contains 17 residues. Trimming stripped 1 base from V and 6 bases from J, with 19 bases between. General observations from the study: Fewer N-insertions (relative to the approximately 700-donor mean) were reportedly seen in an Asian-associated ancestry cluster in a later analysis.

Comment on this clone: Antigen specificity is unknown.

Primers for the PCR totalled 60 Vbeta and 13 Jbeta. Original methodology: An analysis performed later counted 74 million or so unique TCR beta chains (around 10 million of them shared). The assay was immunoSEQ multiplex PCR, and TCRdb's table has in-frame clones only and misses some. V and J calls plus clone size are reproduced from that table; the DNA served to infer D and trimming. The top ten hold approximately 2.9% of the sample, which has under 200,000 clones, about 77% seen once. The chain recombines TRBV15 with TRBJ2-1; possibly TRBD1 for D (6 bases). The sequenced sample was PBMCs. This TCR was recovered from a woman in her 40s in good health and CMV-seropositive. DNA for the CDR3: TGTGCCACCAGCAGAGGGAATGAGGCAGGGGAAGGCAATGAGCAGTTCTTC. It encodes CATSRGNEAGEGNEQFF.